Given below is one TCR beta chain in context. Its antigen is still unknown. This sample was taken from a study of shared clonotypes between healthy human individuals. Study-wide context: A couple of women and a few men aged 18 to 49 made up the donors. Notes on the study in general: The authors expected sequencing depth to affect clonotype sharing among donors.

Germline values: CDR1 SGHVS, CDR2 FQNEAQ. The length of the CDR3 is 14 residues. The V end was cut by 0 bases, the J end by 6 bases, with 9 bases between. When replicate PCRs were run on unsorted PBMC, they used 300 ng DNA, approximately 33,000 T cell genomes. This table comes from immunoSEQ multiplex PCR, and its TCRdb copy is limited to in-frame clones, with some not included. The sample includes about 480,000 clones, less than 85% of them seen just once. The source is a woman aged 40 to 50 in good health. Some clones in this sample may be carry-over from other donors' samples. The sample was PBMCs. The V gene is TRBV7-8, the J gene TRBJ2-1; D remains ambiguous. CDR3: CASSLAVGSNEQFF. CDR3 DNA sequence: TGTGCCAGCAGCTTAGCGGTGGGATCCAATGAGCAGTTCTTC.